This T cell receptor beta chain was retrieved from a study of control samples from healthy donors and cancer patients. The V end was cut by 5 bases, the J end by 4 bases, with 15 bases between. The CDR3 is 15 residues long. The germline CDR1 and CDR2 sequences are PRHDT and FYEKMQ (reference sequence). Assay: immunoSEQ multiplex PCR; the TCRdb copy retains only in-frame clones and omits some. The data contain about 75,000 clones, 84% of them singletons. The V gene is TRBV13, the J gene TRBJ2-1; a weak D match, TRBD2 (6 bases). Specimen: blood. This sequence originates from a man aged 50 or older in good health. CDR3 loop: CASSDLLAEYNEQFF. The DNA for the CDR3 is TGTGCCAGCAGCGACCTTTTAGCGGAGTACAATGAGCAGTTCTTC. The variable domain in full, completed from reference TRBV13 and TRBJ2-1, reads AAGVIQSPRHLIKEKRETATLKCYPIPRHDTVYWYQQGPGQDPQFLISFYEKMQSDKGSIPDRFSAQQFSDYHSELNMSSLELGDSALYFCASSDLLAEYNEQFFGPGTRLTVL.